This T cell receptor (beta chain) was retrieved from a study of shared clonotypes between healthy human individuals. Whole-study findings and limits: Across subsets, estimated richness was generally greater for naive than for memory populations. An anticipated effect of sequencing depth on clonotype sharing among donors was recognized.

This clone was observed a few times. Its antigen is unidentified. Several immunoSEQ plates received, in even portions, the genomic DNA of each subset. Only in-frame clones appear in the TCRdb table, and some are missing; sequencing was by immunoSEQ multiplex PCR. This repertoire shows around 1,000,000 clones, 60% to 85% found once; its top ten account for almost 0.9%. Material for sequencing was memory CD4+ T cells from PBMCs. Subset reported: CD45RA-negative fraction. The TCR originated in a man between 18 and 35 years old in good health. Some clones in this sample may be carry-over from other donors' samples.

CDR3 sequence (DNA): TGTGCCAGCAGAAAACCGGGACTAGGGGTGGGGGAGCAGTTCTTC. Protein product: CASRKPGLGVGEQFF. This chain connects TRBV6-5 to TRBJ2-1; TRBD2 agrees at 8 bases. The ends lost 6 bases at V and 10 bases at J; junction bases unmatched: 14. The CDR3 runs 15 residues. Germline CDR1 reads MNHEY; CDR2 reads SVGAGI.